A selection of T cell receptor beta chains follows, all from one sample in a study of blood T cell repertoires in COVID-19. TCRdb's table, derived via immunoSEQ multiplex PCR, lists solely in-frame clones and lacks some. In the table there are about 190,000 clones, 82% of which are singletons. Sequencing input: peripheral blood. These receptors all stem from an elderly woman with active or convalescent COVID-19. Each CDR3 is given with its conserved first and last residue. Each record gives: V gene, J gene, CDR3 length, clone size, D gene, CDR3 DNA, CDR3 protein. A D gene is named only where the DNA matches it firmly. Clone size is stated in some rows and not others, as once, few, many or a class when expanded.

>TRBV18|TRBJ2-1|14|NA|NA
TGTGCCAGCTCACCGTACGGGTCTGGAAATGAGCAGTTCTTC
CASSPYGSGNEQFF
>TRBV2|TRBJ1-2|10|NA|NA
TGTGCCAGCAGTCTTGATGGCTACACCTTC
CASSLDGYTF
>TRBV4-1|TRBJ2-2|13|NA|NA
TGCGCCAGCAGCCAATCCCCCGGCGGGGAGCTGTTTTTT
CASSQSPGGELFF
>TRBV9|TRBJ1-5|15|few|TRBD1
TGTGCCAGCAGCGCCGGACAGGGGAGGGATCAGCCCCAGCATTTT
CASSAGQGRDQPQHF
>TRBV28|TRBJ1-1|15|few|NA
TGTGCCAGCAGTTTGGGAGGAACGGGGAACACTGAAGCTTTCTTT
CASSLGGTGNTEAFF
>TRBV6-5|TRBJ1-1|15|NA|TRBD1
TGTGCCAGCAGGATAACTGGGACAGCGAACACTGAAGCTTTCTTT
CASRITGTANTEAFF
>TRBV24-1|TRBJ1-1|15|NA|NA
TGTGCCACCAGTGCCCTAAAACCGATGAACACTGAAGCTTTCTTT
CATSALKPMNTEAFF
>TRBV28|TRBJ1-1|13|NA|NA
TGTGCCAGCAGTCGTCAGGGTTGGACTGAAGCTTTCTTT
CASSRQGWTEAFF
>TRBV19|TRBJ1-5|14|NA|NA
TGTGCCAGTAGTATTGAGATGACCAGGCAGCCCCAGCATTTT
CASSIEMTRQPQHF
>TRBV3-1/TRBV3-2|TRBJ2-3|17|NA|TRBD2
TGTGCCAGCAGCCAAGGCCCTAGCGGGTCTAGCACAGATACGCAGTATTTT
CASSQGPSGSSTDTQYF
>TRBV2|TRBJ1-4|12|NA|NA
TGTGCCAGCACCTCCGGGGGAGAAAAACTGTTTTTT
CASTSGGEKLFF
>TRBV5-8|TRBJ2-7|13|NA|NA
TGTGCCAGCAGCTTAAACAGGGACTACGAGCAGTACTTC
CASSLNRDYEQYF
>TRBV10-3|TRBJ1-5|14|NA|NA
TGTGCCATCAGTGAGTACGGGTCGGATCAGCCCCAGCATTTT
CAISEYGSDQPQHF
>TRBV24-1|TRBJ2-1|15|once|TRBD1
TGTGCCACCAGTGATGAGACCGGGACAGATAATGAGCAGTTCTTC
CATSDETGTDNEQFF
>TRBV14|TRBJ1-2|17|many|NA
TGTGCCAGCAGCCAAGATGAAGTGGGCAGAACCTATTTGGGCTACACCTTC
CASSQDEVGRTYLGYTF
>TRBV28|TRBJ1-5|14|NA|NA
TGTGCCAGCAACCTGAGCTCAGGGCGGCAGCCCCAGCATTTT
CASNLSSGRQPQHF
>TRBV18|TRBJ2-5|13|NA|TRBD1
TGTGCCAGCTCACGGGACAGGCAAGAGACCCAGTACTTC
CASSRDRQETQYF
>TRBV14|TRBJ1-2|12|NA|NA
TGTGCCAGCAGCCCCGGTAACTATGGCTACACCTTC
CASSPGNYGYTF